These 27 T cell receptor beta chains came from one sample sequenced in a study of cytomegalovirus exposure and HLA in healthy donors. The primer mix had 60 Vbeta and 13 Jbeta primers. Generated by immunoSEQ multiplex PCR, the TCRdb table keeps only in-frame clones and is missing some. The data contain some 120,000 clones, 65% to 75% of them singletons. Source material: PBMCs. These receptors originate from a woman between 50 and 59 years old in good health and CMV-seropositive.

This chain connects TRBV5-4 to TRBJ1-2; D is unresolved. The CDR3 covers 11 residues. Germline CDR1 is SGHNT and CDR2 is YYREEE (reference sequence). V dropped 4 bases and J dropped 8 bases, with 9 bases sitting between them. The chain's CDR3 is CASSMDGGYTF. The CDR3 DNA is TGTGCCAGCAGCATGGACGGGGGCTACACCTTC.

The chain carries TRBV2 and TRBJ2-5; 9 bases line up with TRBD1. Germline V gene lookup returns CDR1 SNHLY and CDR2 FYNNEI. The CDR3 extends over 14 amino acids. V dropped 1 base and J dropped 5; count of bases not matched to a gene: 2. In nucleotides, the CDR3 is TGTGCCAGCAGTGAAGACAGGGGGCGGGAGACCCAGTACTTC. Its translation: CASSEDRGRETQYF.

The genes are TRBV6-6 and TRBJ1-6; 7 bases align to TRBD1. This CDR3 is built from 13 residues. With V trimmed by 11 bases and J by 7 bases, 8 bases remained unmatched. The germline CDR1 and CDR2 sequences are MNHNY and SVGAGI (reference sequence). The CDR3 nucleotides are TGTGCCGCGGGGGGACAGCTAAATTCACCCCTCCACTTT. It yields the protein CAAGGQLNSPLHF.

The V and J genes are TRBV2 and TRBJ1-6; 8 bases agree with TRBD1. Germline trimming cut 6 bases from V and 5 bases from J; bases unmatched to any gene: 6. This CDR3 comprises 15 residues. From germline, CDR1 is SNHLY and CDR2 FYNNEI. Here the CDR3 DNA reads TGTGCCAGCAGCCCAGGACAGGGTGATAATTCACCCCTCCACTTT. As protein: CASSPGQGDNSPLHF.

As for this clone: Because the CDR3's place on the DNA is in doubt, the DNA is left out and the CDR3 is given as listed by TCRdb. The chain recombines TRBV27 with TRBJ2-7; the DNA was not used to check the table's D call, TRBD1. CDR1 and CDR2 (germline): MNHEY, SMNVEV (reference sequence). The CDR3 numbers 15 amino acids, ends counted. CDR3 sequence reads: CASSFGAGRGHEQYF.

The chain has TRBV7-8 and TRBJ1-6, with a possible D match to TRBD1 (6 bases). This CDR3 spans 16 amino acids. CDR1 and CDR2 from the germline V gene are SGHVS and FQNEAQ. V was cut by 0 bases and J by 10 bases, with 16 bases left in between. The CDR3, as DNA: TGTGCCAGCAGCTTAGCGACTACAGGGTGGAACTCACCCCTCCACTTT. It translates to CASSLATTGWNSPLHF.

The chain uses TRBV5-3 and TRBJ2-3, with TRBD2 identical over 12 bases. TRBV5-3 is given ORF status, its function remaining uncertain. J gave up 6 bases and V 8 bases, and 4 bases lay outside the gene matches. The CDR3 spans 13 residues. CDR3 in amino acids: CARTGTSGDTQYF. In DNA, the CDR3 is TGTGCCAGGACCGGGACTAGCGGGGATACGCAGTATTTT.

The chain carries TRBV7-2 and TRBJ2-7; 11 bases align to TRBD2. There are 18 residues in the CDR3. J was trimmed by 0 bases and V by 0 bases; bases with no gene match: 7. The germline CDR1 and CDR2 sequences are SGHTA and FQGNSA. The DNA of the CDR3 is TGTGCCAGCAGCTTAGCTAGCGGGGGGGCGGGGCGCTCCTACGAGCAGTACTTC. Residues: CASSLASGGAGRSYEQYF.

The chain couples TRBV2 to TRBJ2-7; a possible D gene is TRBD2 (6 bases). Germline V gene lookup returns CDR1 SNHLY and CDR2 FYNNEI. Trimming stripped 8 bases from V and 8 bases from J, with 13 bases between. The CDR3 is 11 amino acids. CDR3 protein: CASRMGGQQYF. DNA of the CDR3: TGTGCCAGCCGAATGGGGGGACAGCAGTACTTC.

The V gene is TRBV5-6, the J gene TRBJ2-3, with TRBD2 matching over 7 bases. Trimming cost V 0 bases and J 2 bases; bases outside gene matches: 9. This CDR3 is built from 17 residues. Germline CDR1 and CDR2: SGHDT and YYEEEE. CDR3 nucleotides: TGTGCCAGCAGCTTGGAAGGAGAAGCGGGGAACACAGATACGCAGTATTTT. As protein: CASSLEGEAGNTDTQYF. Full variable domain (rest looked up from reference TRBV5-6 and TRBJ2-3): DAGVTQSPTHLIKTRGQQVTLRCSPKSGHDTVSWYQQALGQGPQFIFQYYEEEERQRGNFPDRFSGHQFPNYSSELNVNALLLGDSALYLCASSLEGEAGNTDTQYFGPGTRLTVL.

The chain combines TRBV9 with TRBJ1-2; 7 bases fit TRBD1. Unmatched junction bases numbered 6, after V lost 3 bases and J lost 7 bases. The CDR3 consists of 13 residues. Germline V gene sequence: CDR1 SGDLS, CDR2 YYNGEE. For the CDR3, the DNA is TGTGCCAGCAGCGCCTACACAGGGGCTGGCTACACCTTC. Protein: CASSAYTGAGYTF. The full variable domain, with the rest looked up from reference TRBV9 and TRBJ1-2, is DSGVTQTPKHLITATGQRVTLRCSPRSGDLSVYWYQQSLDQGLQFLIQYYNGEERAKGNILERFSAQQFPDLHSELNLSSLELGDSALYFCASSAYTGAGYTFGSGTRLTVV.

V gene TRBV4-1 combines with J gene TRBJ1-4, with D possibly being TRBD1 (5 bases). The V end lost 1 base, the J end lost 5 bases, and 14 bases lay between the germline ends. Looked up from germline, CDR1 is MGHRA and CDR2 is YSYEKL. The CDR3 is made up of 16 amino acids. The CDR3 DNA sequence: TGCGCCAGCAGCCAAGGCGGGACGGTTAGAAATGAAAAACTGTTTTTT. Translating gives CASSQGGTVRNEKLFF.

The table lists this clone with a few counts. The rearrangement uses TRBV7-9 and TRBJ2-1; 9 positions match TRBD2. CDR3 length equals 16 residues. V lost 2 bases, J lost 7 bases, and 9 bases stayed unmatched. Germline V gene data show CDR1 as SEHNR and CDR2 as FQNEAQ (reference sequence). CDR3 coding DNA: TGTGCCAGCAGCTTAATGGCAGGGCTAGCGGGGAATGAGCAGTTCTTC. Translating gives CASSLMAGLAGNEQFF.

The chain is built from TRBV19 and TRBJ2-6; the match to TRBD1 covers 9 bases. Per the germline V gene, CDR1 is LNHDA and CDR2 is SQIVND (reference sequence). V gave up 5 bases and J gave up 3 bases; unmatched junction bases: 14. This CDR3 contains 19 residues. CDR3 bases: TGTGCCAGTAGTTCGGGTGGGGGACAGGGAACTCGTGGGGCCAACGTCCTGACTTTC. Translated: CASSSGGGQGTRGANVLTF.

The chain is built from TRBV7-2 and TRBJ2-3, with 8 bases fitting TRBD2. The V segment lost 1 base and the J segment 6 bases; nucleotides outside the gene matches: 6. CDR1 and CDR2 (germline): SGHTA, FQGNSA. The CDR3 has 15 residues. The CDR3 sequence: CASSLVAGRKDTQYF. The CDR3, as DNA: TGTGCCAGCAGCTTAGTAGCGGGGAGGAAGGATACGCAGTATTTT.

V and J are TRBV7-9 and TRBJ2-7; 7 positions agree with TRBD1. With 5 bases clipped from V and 3 bases from J, the junction kept 7 bases outside the gene matches. Germline values: CDR1 SEHNR, CDR2 FQNEAQ (reference sequence). The CDR3 is 14 amino acids. CDR3 residues: CASSPRDSHYEQYF. The CDR3 nucleotides read TGTGCCAGCAGCCCCAGGGACAGCCACTACGAGCAGTACTTC.

The chain joins TRBV7-6 to TRBJ2-1; TRBD2 matches 10 bases. This CDR3 is built from 15 residues. Per the germline V gene, CDR1 is SGHVS and CDR2 is FNYEAQ. J was trimmed by 6 bases and V by 5 bases; bases with no gene match: 7. CDR3 DNA: TGTGCCAGCAGCGTGTTAGCGGGGGGACGCAATGAGCAGTTCTTC. It encodes CASSVLAGGRNEQFF.

This sequence joins TRBV7-8 and TRBJ1-5; possibly TRBD1 for D (6 bases). V lost 8 bases, J lost 0 bases, and 8 bases lay in between. The CDR3 sequence is 13 residues long. Germline-derived CDR1 and CDR2 are SGHVS and FQNEAQ. The CDR3 sequence is CASCRGSNQPQHF. The CDR3 region has the DNA TGTGCCAGCTGCAGGGGTAGCAATCAGCCCCAGCATTTT.

This clone was seen just once. J is TRBJ2-3 and V is TRBV2; possible D gene TRBD2, 5 bases. CDR3 length equals 11 residues. The V end was cut by 6 bases, the J end by 9 bases, with 10 bases between. CDR1 is SNHLY, CDR2 FYNNEI, per germline. The CDR3 region is CASRLESTQYF. The CDR3 DNA follows: TGTGCCAGCAGACTAGAATCAACGCAGTATTTT. Drawing the rest from reference TRBV2 and TRBJ2-3, the complete variable domain is EPEVTQTPSHQVTQMGQEVILRCVPISNHLYFYWYRQILGQKVEFLVSFYNNEISEKSEIFDDQFSVERPDGSNFTLKIRSTKLEDSAMYFCASRLESTQYFGPGTRLTVL.

This clone was seen once. The chain employs TRBV6-5 and TRBJ2-5, with D perhaps TRBD1 (6 bases). The CDR3 is 14 amino acids. V lost 2 bases to trimming and J lost 2 bases, with 9 bases between them. Germline CDR1 and CDR2: MNHEY and SVGAGI. The CDR3 is CASSYLDSQETQYF. The CDR3 bases are TGTGCCAGCAGTTACCTGGACAGTCAAGAGACCCAGTACTTC.

This chain joins TRBV6-6 and TRBJ2-3; 7 nucleotides match TRBD1. The germline V gene encodes CDR1 MNHNY and CDR2 SVGAGI (reference sequence). This CDR3 has 15 residues. V lost 6 bases, J lost 1 base, and 7 bases stayed unmatched. The CDR3 sequence: CASSQGGAGTDTQYF. CDR3 coding DNA: TGTGCCAGCAGCCAAGGGGGCGCGGGCACAGATACGCAGTATTTT.

The chain combines TRBV4-1 with TRBJ2-5; 11 bases agree with TRBD1. Per germline, CDR1 MGHRA and CDR2 YSYEKL. The CDR3 extends over 17 amino acids. After removal of 1 base from V and 1 base from J, the junction contained 5 bases not matched to a gene. CDR3 DNA: TGCGCCAGCAGCCAAGGGAGGACAGGGGGCGGCCAAGAGACCCAGTACTTC. Protein: CASSQGRTGGGQETQYF.

The sample holds a few counts of this clone. This chain uses TRBV27 with TRBJ2-1; TRBD2 is a possible D gene (5 bases). The V and J ends lost 8 bases and 3 bases respectively, with 14 bases between them. Germline V CDR1 and CDR2: MNHEY, SMNVEV (reference sequence). The CDR3 has 14 residues. Here the CDR3 reads CASSSEGHYNEQFF. CDR3 sequence (DNA): TGTGCCAGCTCCTCCGAGGGCCACTACAATGAGCAGTTCTTC.

This rearrangement joins TRBV25-1 to TRBJ2-1; TRBD2 matches 9 bases. Germline loops: CDR1 MGHDK, CDR2 SYGVNS. V gave up 4 bases and J gave up 16 bases; unmatched junction bases: 8. This CDR3 has 12 residues. CDR3 amino acids: CASSASGARLFF. The DNA of the CDR3 is TGTGCCAGCAGTGCTAGCGGGGCCCGTCTCTTCTTC.

The chain employs TRBV9 and TRBJ2-1; D perhaps matches TRBD2 (7 bases). Trimming left V 0 bases short and J 3 bases short, with 10 bases between. Germline V CDR1 and CDR2: SGDLS, YYNGEE. The CDR3 contains 15 residues. CDR3: CASSVDGGLYNEQFF. The CDR3 DNA sequence: TGTGCCAGCAGCGTAGACGGGGGGCTCTACAATGAGCAGTTCTTC.

The CDR3 loop is CASSLGEANTGELFF. CDR3 coding DNA: TGTGCCAGCAGTTTAGGGGAGGCGAACACCGGGGAGCTGTTTTTT. The chain joins TRBV27 to TRBJ2-2, with a tentative D call TRBD2 (6 bases). V was cut by 2 bases and J by 0 bases, with 7 bases left in between. Per germline, CDR1 MNHEY and CDR2 SMNVEV (reference sequence). The CDR3 contains 15 residues.

V and J are TRBV5-4 and TRBJ1-2; 7 nucleotides match TRBD1. The CDR3 runs to 16 residues. The germline gives CDR1 SGHNT, CDR2 YYREEE (reference sequence). J was trimmed by 8 bases and V by 0 bases; bases with no gene match: 13. DNA for the CDR3: TGTGCCAGCAGCTTGGGTTCGGGGGGGACAGCTATGGGCTACACCTTC. Amino acids: CASSLGSGGTAMGYTF.